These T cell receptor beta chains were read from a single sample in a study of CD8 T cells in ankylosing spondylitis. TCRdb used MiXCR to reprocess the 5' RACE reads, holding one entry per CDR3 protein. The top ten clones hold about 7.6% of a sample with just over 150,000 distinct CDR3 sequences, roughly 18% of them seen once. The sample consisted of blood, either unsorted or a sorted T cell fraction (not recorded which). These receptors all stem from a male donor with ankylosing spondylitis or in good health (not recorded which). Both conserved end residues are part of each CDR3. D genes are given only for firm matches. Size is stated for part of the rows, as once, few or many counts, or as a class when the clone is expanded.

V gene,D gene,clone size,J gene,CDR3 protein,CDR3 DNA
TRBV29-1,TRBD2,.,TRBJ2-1,CSVEGTGRAYNEQFF,TGCAGCGTTGAAGGAACGGGGAGGGCCTACAATGAGCAGTTCTTC
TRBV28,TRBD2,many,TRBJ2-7,CASSLGLATYEQYF,TGTGCCAGCAGTCTGGGACTAGCCACCTACGAGCAGTACTTC
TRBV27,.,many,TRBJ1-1,CASSLAPGVGTEAFF,TGTGCCAGCAGTTTGGCCCCTGGGGTAGGCACTGAAGCTTTCTTT
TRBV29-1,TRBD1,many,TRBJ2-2,CAGGQGITGELFF,TGCGCGGGGGGACAGGGGATCACCGGGGAGCTGTTTTTT
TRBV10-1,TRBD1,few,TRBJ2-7,CASSSGTGGASREQYF,TGCGCCAGCAGCTCCGGGACAGGGGGCGCTTCGAGGGAGCAGTACTTC
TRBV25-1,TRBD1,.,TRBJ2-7,CASSGLIQGEHPEQYF,TGTGCCAGCAGTGGGCTTATACAGGGGGAACACCCGGAGCAGTACTTC
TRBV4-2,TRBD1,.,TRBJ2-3,CASSPRGQGTDTQYF,TGTGCCAGCAGCCCTCGGGGACAGGGGACAGATACGCAGTATTTT
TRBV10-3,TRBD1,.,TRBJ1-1,CAIRPGTGDTEAFF,TGTGCCATCAGACCCGGGACAGGGGATACTGAAGCTTTCTTT
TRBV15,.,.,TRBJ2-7,CATSRGQGEQYF,TGTGCCACCAGCAGGGGCCAGGGTGAGCAGTACTTC
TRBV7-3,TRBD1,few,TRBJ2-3,CASSSDRGLTDTQYF,TGTGCCAGCAGCTCGGACAGGGGCCTCACAGATACGCAGTATTTT
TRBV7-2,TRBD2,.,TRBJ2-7,CASRGGGTPYEQYF,TGTGCCAGCCGCGGCGGGGGGACCCCTTACGAGCAGTACTTC
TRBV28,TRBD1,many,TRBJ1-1,CASSFRGGQRGTEAFF,TGTGCCAGCAGTTTTAGGGGGGGACAGAGGGGAACTGAAGCTTTCTTT
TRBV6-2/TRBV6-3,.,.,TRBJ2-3,CASKVEWEDTQYF,TGTGCCAGCAAAGTCGAGTGGGAAGATACGCAGTATTTT
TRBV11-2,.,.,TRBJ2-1,CASSEAAATYNEQFF,TGTGCCAGCAGCGAAGCGGCCGCTACCTACAATGAGCAGTTCTTC
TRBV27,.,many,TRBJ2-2,CASSFMGGELFF,TGTGCCAGCAGTTTCATGGGCGGGGAGCTGTTTTTT
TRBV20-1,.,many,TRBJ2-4,CSASGRDIQYF,TGCAGTGCTAGCGGGAGAGACATTCAGTACTTC
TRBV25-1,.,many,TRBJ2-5,CASRLGQTQYF,TGTGCCAGCAGGTTGGGACAGACCCAGTACTTC
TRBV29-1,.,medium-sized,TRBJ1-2,CSVRDAYGYTF,TGCAGCGTCCGGGACGCCTATGGCTACACCTTC
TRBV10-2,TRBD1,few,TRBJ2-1,CASSDEGQGTPRHEQFF,TGCGCCAGCAGTGATGAAGGACAGGGGACTCCGCGTCATGAGCAGTTCTTC
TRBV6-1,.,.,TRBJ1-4,CASSEGATNEKLFF,TGTGCCAGCAGTGAGGGGGCAACTAATGAAAAACTGTTTTTT
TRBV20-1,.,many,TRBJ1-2,CSARDRGGGGYTF,TGCAGTGCTAGAGATCGGGGGGGCGGTGGCTACACCTTC
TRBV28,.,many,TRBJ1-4,CASSFGGEKLFF,TGCGCCAGCAGCTTTGGTGGTGAAAAACTGTTTTTT
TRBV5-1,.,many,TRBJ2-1,CASSSSPDNEQFF,TGCGCCAGCAGCTCCTCTCCGGACAATGAGCAGTTCTTC
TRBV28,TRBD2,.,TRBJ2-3,CASSLLLAGRTDTQYF,TGTGCCAGCAGCTTATTACTAGCGGGAAGAACAGATACGCAGTATTTT
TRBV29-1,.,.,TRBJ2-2,CSVVPGWNTGELFF,TGCAGCGTTGTGCCGGGTTGGAACACCGGGGAGCTGTTTTTT
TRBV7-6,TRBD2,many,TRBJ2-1,CASSETSGSYNEQFF,TGTGCCAGCAGCGAGACTAGCGGGAGCTACAATGAGCAGTTCTTC
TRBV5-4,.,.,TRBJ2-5,CASSRAGTRQETQYF,TGTGCCAGCAGCCGAGCCGGGACCCGGCAAGAGACCCAGTACTTC
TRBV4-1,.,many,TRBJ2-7,CASSQMASPSYEQYF,TGCGCCAGCAGCCAAATGGCTTCTCCATCCTACGAGCAGTACTTC
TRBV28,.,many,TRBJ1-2,CASSLRDPIFYGYTF,TGTGCCAGCAGTTTAAGGGACCCGATATTCTATGGCTACACCTTC
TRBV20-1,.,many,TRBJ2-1,CSASGFDEQFF,TGCAGTGCTAGTGGATTTGATGAGCAGTTCTTC
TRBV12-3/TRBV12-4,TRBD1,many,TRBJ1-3,CASSLGDRGRQGNTIYF,TGTGCCAGCAGTTTAGGGGACAGGGGGCGCCAAGGAAACACCATATATTTT
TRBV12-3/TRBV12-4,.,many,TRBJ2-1,CASTPLVSFPNEQFF,TGTGCCAGCACCCCCCTAGTCTCATTCCCCAATGAGCAGTTCTTC
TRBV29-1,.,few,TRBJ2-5,CGTEETQYF,TGTGGGACTGAGGAGACCCAGTACTTC
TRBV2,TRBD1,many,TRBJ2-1,CASRVDRGDYNEQFF,TGTGCCAGCAGAGTTGACAGGGGGGACTACAATGAGCAGTTCTTC
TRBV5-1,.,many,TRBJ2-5,CASSFSEETQYF,TGCGCCAGCAGCTTCTCCGAAGAGACCCAGTACTTC
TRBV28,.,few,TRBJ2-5,CASKITTQETQYF,TGTGCCAGCAAAATAACGACCCAAGAGACCCAGTACTTC
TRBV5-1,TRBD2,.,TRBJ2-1,CASSWTSGKGNEQFF,TGCGCCAGCAGCTGGACTAGCGGGAAGGGGAATGAGCAGTTCTTC
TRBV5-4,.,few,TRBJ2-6,CASSLVGRSPGANVLTF,TGTGCCAGCAGCTTGGTAGGCAGATCCCCTGGGGCCAACGTCCTGACTTTC
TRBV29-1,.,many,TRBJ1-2,CSVLTGSYGYTF,TGCAGCGTCCTGACGGGGTCCTATGGCTACACCTTC
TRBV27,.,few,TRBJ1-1,CASSLTRGTEAFF,TGTGCCAGCAGTTTAACGAGGGGCACTGAAGCTTTCTTT
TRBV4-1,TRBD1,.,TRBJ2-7,CASSLTGTVLYEQYF,TGCGCCAGCAGTCTGACCGGGACAGTCCTCTACGAGCAGTACTTC
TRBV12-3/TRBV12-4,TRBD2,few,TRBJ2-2,CASSLGLAGELFF,TGTGCCAGCAGCCTGGGACTAGCCGGGGAGCTGTTTTTT
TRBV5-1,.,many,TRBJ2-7,CASSLRGYEQYF,TGCGCCAGCAGCTTACGTGGCTACGAGCAGTACTTC
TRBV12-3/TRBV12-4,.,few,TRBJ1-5,CASSLGPISNQPQHF,TGTGCCAGCAGTTTGGGCCCGATAAGCAATCAGCCCCAGCATTTT
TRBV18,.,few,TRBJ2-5,CASSPVGMTQYF,TGTGCCAGCTCACCAGTAGGAATGACCCAGTACTTC
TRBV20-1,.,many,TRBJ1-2,CSASGPGNPSGYTF,TGCAGTGCTAGCGGGCCAGGGAATCCTTCGGGCTACACCTTC
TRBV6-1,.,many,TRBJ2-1,CASRTDGTSYNEQFF,TGTGCCAGCAGAACGGACGGAACCTCCTACAATGAGCAGTTCTTC
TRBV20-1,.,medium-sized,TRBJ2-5,CSAIRGLSETQYF,TGCAGTGCTATTCGCGGACTTTCGGAGACCCAGTACTTC
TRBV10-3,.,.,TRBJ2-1,CTISEPADADEQFF,TGTACCATCAGTGAGCCAGCTGATGCTGATGAGCAGTTCTTC
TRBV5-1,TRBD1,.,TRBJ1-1,CASSRVQGATEAFF,TGCGCCAGCAGTCGGGTTCAGGGGGCTACTGAAGCTTTCTTT
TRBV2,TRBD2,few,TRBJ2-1,CASSRTSGISYNEQFF,TGTGCCAGCAGTCGGACTAGCGGGATTTCCTACAATGAGCAGTTCTTC
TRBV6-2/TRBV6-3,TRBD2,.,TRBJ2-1,CASSQTSGSYNGQFF,TGTGCCAGCAGCCAGACTAGCGGGAGTTACAATGGGCAGTTCTTC
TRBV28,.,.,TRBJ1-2,CASSQGSGDGYTF,TGTGCCAGCAGCCAGGGGTCAGGGGATGGCTACACCTTC
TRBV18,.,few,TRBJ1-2,CASSPKTDNYGYTF,TGTGCCAGCTCACCGAAGACGGATAACTATGGCTACACCTTC
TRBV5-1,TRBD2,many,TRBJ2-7,CASSPLTSGLTYEQYF,TGCGCCAGCAGCCCCTTGACTAGCGGCCTGACCTACGAGCAGTACTTC
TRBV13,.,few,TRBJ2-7,CASSLGQVRYEQYF,TGTGCCAGCAGCTTAGGACAGGTGCGCTACGAGCAGTACTTC
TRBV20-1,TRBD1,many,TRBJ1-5,CSASRTGVSQPQHF,TGCAGTGCCTCCCGGACAGGGGTTAGTCAGCCCCAGCATTTT
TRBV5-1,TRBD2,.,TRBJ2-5,CASSRTSGTKETQYF,TGCGCCAGCTCACGGACTAGCGGGACGAAAGAGACCCAGTACTTC
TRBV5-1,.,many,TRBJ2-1,CASSLVQGRNNEQFF,TGCGCCAGCAGCTTGGTACAGGGAAGGAACAATGAGCAGTTCTTC
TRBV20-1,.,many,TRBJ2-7,CSAPGQTYEQYF,TGCAGTGCTCCCGGACAGACCTACGAGCAGTACTTC